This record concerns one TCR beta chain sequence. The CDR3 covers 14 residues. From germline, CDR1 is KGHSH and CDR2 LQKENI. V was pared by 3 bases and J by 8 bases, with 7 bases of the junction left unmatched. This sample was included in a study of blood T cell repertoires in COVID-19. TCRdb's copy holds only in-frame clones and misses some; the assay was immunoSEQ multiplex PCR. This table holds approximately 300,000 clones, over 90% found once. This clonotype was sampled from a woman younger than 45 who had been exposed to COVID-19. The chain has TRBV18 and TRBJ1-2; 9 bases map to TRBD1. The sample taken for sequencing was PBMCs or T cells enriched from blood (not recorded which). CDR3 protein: CASSPGQGSGGYTF. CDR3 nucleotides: TGTGCCAGCTCACCGGGACAGGGTTCCGGCGGCTACACCTTC.